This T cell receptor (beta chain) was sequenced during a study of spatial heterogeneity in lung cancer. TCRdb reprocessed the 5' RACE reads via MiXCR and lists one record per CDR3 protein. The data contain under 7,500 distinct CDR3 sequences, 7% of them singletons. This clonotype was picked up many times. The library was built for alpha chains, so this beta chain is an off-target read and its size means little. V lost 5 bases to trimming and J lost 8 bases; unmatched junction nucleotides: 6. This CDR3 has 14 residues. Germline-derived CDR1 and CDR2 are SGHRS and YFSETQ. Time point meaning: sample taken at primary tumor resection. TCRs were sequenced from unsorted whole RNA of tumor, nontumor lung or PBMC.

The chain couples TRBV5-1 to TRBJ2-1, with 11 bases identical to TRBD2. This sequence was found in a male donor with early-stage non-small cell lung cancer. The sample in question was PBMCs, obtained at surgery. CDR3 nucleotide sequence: TGCGCCAGCAGTTGGATACTAGCGGGGGATGAGCAGTTCTTC. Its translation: CASSWILAGDEQFF.